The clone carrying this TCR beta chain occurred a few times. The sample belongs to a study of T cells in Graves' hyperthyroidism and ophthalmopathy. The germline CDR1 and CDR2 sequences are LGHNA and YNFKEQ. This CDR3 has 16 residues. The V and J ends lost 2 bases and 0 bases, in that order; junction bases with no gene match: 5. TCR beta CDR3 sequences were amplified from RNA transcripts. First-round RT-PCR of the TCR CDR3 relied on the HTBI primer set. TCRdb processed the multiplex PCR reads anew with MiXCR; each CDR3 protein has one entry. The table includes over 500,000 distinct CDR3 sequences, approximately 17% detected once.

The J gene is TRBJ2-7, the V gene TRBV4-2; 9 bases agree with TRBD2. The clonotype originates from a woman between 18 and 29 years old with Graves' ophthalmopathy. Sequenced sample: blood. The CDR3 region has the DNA TGTGCCAGCAGCCAATTTAGCGGGGGAAGCTCCTACGAGCAGTACTTC. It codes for CASSQFSGGSSYEQYF.